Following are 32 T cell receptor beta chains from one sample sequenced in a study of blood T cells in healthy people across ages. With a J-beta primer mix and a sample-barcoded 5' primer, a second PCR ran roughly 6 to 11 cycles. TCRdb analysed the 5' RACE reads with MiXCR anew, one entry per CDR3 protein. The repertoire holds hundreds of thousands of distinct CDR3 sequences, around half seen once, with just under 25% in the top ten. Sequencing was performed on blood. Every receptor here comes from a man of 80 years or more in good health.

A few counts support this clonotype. CDR3 DNA sequence: TGTGCCAGCAGCCAAGTATCGCTAGCGGGAGGGTCGGCCTACGAGCAGTACTTC. It codes for CASSQVSLAGGSAYEQYF. This chain joins TRBV4-2 and TRBJ2-7; 12 positions match TRBD2. The CDR3 runs to 18 residues. Per the germline V gene, CDR1 is LGHNA and CDR2 is YNFKEQ. The trim removed 1 base at V and 2 bases at J, leaving 9 bases unmatched.

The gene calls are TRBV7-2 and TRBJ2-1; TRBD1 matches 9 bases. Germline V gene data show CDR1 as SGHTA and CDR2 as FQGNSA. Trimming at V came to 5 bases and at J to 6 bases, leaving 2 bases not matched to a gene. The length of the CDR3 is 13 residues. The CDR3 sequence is CASSMTGGNEQFF. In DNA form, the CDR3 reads TGTGCCAGCAGCATGACAGGGGGCAATGAGCAGTTCTTC. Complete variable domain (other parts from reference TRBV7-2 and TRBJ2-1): GAGVSQSPSNKVTEKGKDVELRCDPISGHTALYWYRQSLGQGLEFLIYFQGNSAPDKSGLPSDRFSAERTGGSVSTLTIQRTQQEDSAVYLCASSMTGGNEQFFGPGTRLTVL.

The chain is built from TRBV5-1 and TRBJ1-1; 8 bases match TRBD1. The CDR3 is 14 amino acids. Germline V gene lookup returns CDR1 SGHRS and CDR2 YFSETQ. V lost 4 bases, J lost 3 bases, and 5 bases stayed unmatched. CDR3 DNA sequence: TGCGCCAGCAGCACAGGGACAGGTCACACTGAAGCTTTCTTT. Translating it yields CASSTGTGHTEAFF. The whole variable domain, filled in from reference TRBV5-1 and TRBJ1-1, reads KAGVTQTPRYLIKTRGQQVTLSCSPISGHRSVSWYQQTPGQGLQFLFEYFSETQRNKGNFPGRFSGRQFSNSRSEMNVSTLELGDSALYLCASSTGTGHTEAFFGQGTRLTVV.

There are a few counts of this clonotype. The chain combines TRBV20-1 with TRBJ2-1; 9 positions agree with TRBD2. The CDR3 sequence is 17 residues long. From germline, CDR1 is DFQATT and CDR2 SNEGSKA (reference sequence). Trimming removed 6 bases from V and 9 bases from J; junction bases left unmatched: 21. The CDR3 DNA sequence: TGCAGTGCCCCTCGGCTAGGTAGCGGGAGAACCCTGAGTGAGCAGTTCTTC. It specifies CSAPRLGSGRTLSEQFF.

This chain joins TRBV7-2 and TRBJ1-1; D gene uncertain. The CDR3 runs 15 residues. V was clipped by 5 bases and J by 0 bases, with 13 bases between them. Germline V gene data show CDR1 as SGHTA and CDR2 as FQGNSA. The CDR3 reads CASSPRTGLNTEAFF. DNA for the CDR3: TGTGCCAGCAGCCCCCGGACCGGACTGAACACTGAAGCTTTCTTT.

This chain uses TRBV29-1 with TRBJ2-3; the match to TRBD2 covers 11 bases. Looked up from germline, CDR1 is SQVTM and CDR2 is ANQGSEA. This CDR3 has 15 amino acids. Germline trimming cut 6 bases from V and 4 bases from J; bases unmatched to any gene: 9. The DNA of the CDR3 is TGCAGCGTCCGGGATAGCGGGAGGGCAGCAGATACGCAGTATTTT. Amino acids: CSVRDSGRAADTQYF.

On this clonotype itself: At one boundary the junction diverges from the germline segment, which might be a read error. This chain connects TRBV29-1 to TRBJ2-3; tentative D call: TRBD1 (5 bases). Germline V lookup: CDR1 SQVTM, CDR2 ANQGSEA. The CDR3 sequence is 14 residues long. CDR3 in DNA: TGCAGCGTTGATATACGCAGACGCACAGGTACGCAGTATTTT. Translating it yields CSVDIRRRTGTQYF.

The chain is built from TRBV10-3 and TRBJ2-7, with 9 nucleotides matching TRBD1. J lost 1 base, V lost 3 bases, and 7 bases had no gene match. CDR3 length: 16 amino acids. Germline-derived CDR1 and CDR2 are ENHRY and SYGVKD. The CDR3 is CAISDQTGGGSYEQYF. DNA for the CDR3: TGTGCCATCAGTGATCAGACAGGGGGAGGGTCCTACGAGCAGTACTTC.

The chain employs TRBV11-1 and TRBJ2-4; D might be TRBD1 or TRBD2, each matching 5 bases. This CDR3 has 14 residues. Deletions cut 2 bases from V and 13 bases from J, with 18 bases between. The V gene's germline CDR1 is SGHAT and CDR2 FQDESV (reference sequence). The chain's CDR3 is CASSLMGTNNEQYF. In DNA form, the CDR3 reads TGTGCCAGCAGCTTAATGGGGACCAACAATGAGCAGTACTTC.

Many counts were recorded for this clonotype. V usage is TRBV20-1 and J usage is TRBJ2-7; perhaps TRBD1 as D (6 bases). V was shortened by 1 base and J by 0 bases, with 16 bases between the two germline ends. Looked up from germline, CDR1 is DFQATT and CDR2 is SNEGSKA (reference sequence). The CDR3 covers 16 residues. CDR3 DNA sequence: TGCAGTGCTAGAGTTCCCCGGACAGCCGGCTCCTACGAGCAGTACTTC. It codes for CSARVPRTAGSYEQYF.

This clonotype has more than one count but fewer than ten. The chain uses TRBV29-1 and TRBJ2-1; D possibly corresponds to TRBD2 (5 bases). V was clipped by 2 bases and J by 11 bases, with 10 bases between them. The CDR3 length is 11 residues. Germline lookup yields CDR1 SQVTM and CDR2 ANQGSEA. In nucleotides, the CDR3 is TGCAGCGTTGAATTGAGCGGACAGCAGTTCTTC. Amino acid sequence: CSVELSGQQFF.

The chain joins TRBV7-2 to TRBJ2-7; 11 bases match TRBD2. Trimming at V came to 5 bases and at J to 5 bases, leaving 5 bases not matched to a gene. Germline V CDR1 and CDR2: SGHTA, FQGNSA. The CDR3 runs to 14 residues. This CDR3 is CASSLSGRDHEQYF. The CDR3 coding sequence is TGTGCCAGCAGCCTTAGCGGGAGGGACCACGAGCAGTACTTC.

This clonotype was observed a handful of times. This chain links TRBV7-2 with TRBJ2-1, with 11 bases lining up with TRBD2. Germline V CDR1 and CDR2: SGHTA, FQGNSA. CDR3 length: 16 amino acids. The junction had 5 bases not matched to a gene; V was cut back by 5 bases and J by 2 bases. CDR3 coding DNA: TGTGCCAGCAGCCACCTAGCGGGGGGTCCCTACAATGAGCAGTTCTTC. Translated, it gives CASSHLAGGPYNEQFF.

The CDR3 sequence is CASSFPQGGGYEQYF. The CDR3 nucleotides read TGTGCCAGCAGTTTCCCCCAGGGAGGGGGCTACGAGCAGTACTTC. The V call is TRBV6-2 or TRBV6-3, the J call TRBJ2-7, with D perhaps matching TRBD2 (7 bases). V was cut by 4 bases and J by 3 bases, with 16 bases left in between. The V gene's germline CDR1 is MNHEY and CDR2 SVGEGT. This CDR3 is 15 amino acids long.

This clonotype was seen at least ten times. The CDR3 DNA follows: TGTGCCAGCAGCGGACAGACGAACTACGAGCAGTACTTC. Translated: CASSGQTNYEQYF. The chain is built from TRBV6-6 and TRBJ2-7; D perhaps matches TRBD1 (6 bases). With 6 bases removed from V and 3 bases from J, the gap between germline ends came to 12 bases. The CDR3 length is 13 residues. From germline, CDR1 is MNHNY and CDR2 SVGAGI (reference sequence).

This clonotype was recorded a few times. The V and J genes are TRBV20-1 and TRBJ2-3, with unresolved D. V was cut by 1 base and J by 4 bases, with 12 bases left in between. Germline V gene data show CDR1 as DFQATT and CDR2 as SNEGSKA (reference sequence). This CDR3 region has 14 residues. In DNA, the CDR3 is TGCAGTGCTAGAGTAGGAGCGACGGCAGATACGCAGTATTTT. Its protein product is CSARVGATADTQYF.

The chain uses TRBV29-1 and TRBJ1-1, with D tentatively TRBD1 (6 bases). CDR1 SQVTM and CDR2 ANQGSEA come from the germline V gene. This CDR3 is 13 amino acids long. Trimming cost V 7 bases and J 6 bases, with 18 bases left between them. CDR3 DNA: TGCAGCGCGGGTCAGGGGAGGGAGTCTGAAGCTTTCTTT. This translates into CSAGQGRESEAFF.

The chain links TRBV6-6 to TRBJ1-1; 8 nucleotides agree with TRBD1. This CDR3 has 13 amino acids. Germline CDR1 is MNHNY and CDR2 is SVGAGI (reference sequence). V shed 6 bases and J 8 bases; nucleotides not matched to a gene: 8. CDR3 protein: CASSRTGSTEAFF. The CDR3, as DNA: TGTGCCAGCAGCCGGACAGGGTCTACCGAAGCTTTCTTT.

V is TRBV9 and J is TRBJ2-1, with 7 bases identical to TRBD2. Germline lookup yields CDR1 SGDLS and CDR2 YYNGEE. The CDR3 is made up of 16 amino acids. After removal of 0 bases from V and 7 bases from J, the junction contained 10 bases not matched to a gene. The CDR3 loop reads CASSVGLAVVGNEQFF. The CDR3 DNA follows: TGTGCCAGCAGCGTAGGTCTAGCGGTAGTAGGAAATGAGCAGTTCTTC.

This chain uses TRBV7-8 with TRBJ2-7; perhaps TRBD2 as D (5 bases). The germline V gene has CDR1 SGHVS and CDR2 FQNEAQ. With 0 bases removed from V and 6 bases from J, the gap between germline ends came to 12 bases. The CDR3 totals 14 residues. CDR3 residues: CASSLARGSGEQYF. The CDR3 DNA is TGTGCCAGCAGCTTAGCGAGAGGGAGTGGCGAGCAGTACTTC.

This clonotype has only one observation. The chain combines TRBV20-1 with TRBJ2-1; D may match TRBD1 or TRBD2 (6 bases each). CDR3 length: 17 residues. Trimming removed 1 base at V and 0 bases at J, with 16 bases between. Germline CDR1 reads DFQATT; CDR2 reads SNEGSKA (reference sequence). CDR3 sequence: CSARVPGGLSSYNEQFF. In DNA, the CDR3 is TGCAGTGCTAGAGTCCCCGGGGGCCTCAGCTCCTACAATGAGCAGTTCTTC.

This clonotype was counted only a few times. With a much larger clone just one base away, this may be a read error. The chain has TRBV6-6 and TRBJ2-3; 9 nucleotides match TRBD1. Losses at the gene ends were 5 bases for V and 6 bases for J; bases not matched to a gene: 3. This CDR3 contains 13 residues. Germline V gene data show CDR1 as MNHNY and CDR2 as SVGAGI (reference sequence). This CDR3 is CASSGQGMDTQYF. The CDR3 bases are TGTGCCAGCAGTGGACAGGGGATGGATACGCAGTATTTT.

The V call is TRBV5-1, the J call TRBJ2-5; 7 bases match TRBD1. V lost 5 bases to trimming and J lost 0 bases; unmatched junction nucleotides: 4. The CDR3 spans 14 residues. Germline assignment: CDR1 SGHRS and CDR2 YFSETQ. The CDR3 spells CASSQGTDQETQYF. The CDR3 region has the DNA TGCGCCAGCAGTCAAGGGACAGACCAAGAGACCCAGTACTTC. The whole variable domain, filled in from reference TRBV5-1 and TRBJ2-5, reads KAGVTQTPRYLIKTRGQQVTLSCSPISGHRSVSWYQQTPGQGLQFLFEYFSETQRNKGNFPGRFSGRQFSNSRSEMNVSTLELGDSALYLCASSQGTDQETQYFGPGTRLLVL.

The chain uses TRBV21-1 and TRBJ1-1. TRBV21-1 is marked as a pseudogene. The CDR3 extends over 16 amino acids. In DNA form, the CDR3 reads TGTGCCAGCAGGGAAGGGGAGGGGGAAGTGAACACTGAAGCTTTCTTT. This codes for CASREGEGEVNTEAFF.

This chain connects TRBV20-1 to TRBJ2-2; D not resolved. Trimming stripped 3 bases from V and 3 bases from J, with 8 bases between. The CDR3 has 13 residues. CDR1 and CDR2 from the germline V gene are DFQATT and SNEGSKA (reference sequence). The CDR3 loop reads CSASWADTGELFF. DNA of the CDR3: TGCAGTGCTAGTTGGGCAGACACCGGGGAGCTGTTTTTT.

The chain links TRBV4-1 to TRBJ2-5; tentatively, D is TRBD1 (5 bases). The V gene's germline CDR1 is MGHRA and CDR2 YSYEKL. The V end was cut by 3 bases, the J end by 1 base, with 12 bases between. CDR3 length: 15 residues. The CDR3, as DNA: TGCGCCAGCAGCCACCAGGGCATCGGCCAAGAGACCCAGTACTTC. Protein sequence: CASSHQGIGQETQYF.

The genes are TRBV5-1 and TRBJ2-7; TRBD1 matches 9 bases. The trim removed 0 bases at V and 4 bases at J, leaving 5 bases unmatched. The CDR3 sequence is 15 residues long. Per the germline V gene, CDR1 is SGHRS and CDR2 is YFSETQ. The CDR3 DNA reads TGCGCCAGCAGCTTGGCTCGGGGACAGGGTTACGAGCAGTACTTC. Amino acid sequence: CASSLARGQGYEQYF. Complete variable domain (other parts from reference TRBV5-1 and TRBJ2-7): KAGVTQTPRYLIKTRGQQVTLSCSPISGHRSVSWYQQTPGQGLQFLFEYFSETQRNKGNFPGRFSGRQFSNSRSEMNVSTLELGDSALYLCASSLARGQGYEQYFGPGTRLTVT.

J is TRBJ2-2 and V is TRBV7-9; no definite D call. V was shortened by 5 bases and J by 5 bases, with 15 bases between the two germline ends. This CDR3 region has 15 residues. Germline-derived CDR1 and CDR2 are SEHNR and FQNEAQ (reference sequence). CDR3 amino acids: CASSESGQPTGELFF. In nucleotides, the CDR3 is TGTGCCAGCAGCGAATCGGGCCAGCCAACCGGGGAGCTGTTTTTT.

Here the CDR3 reads CASSSAGRGTYDEQFF. Here the CDR3 DNA reads TGTGCCAGCAGCTCCGCGGGTCGCGGGACTTACGATGAGCAGTTCTTC. The gene calls are TRBV7-9 and TRBJ2-1; D perhaps matches TRBD2 (6 bases). The germline CDR1 and CDR2 sequences are SEHNR and FQNEAQ (reference sequence). Trimming removed 4 bases at V and 8 bases at J, with 21 bases between. This CDR3 comprises 16 residues. The full variable domain, with the rest looked up from reference TRBV7-9 and TRBJ2-1, is DTGVSQNPRHKITKRGQNVTFRCDPISEHNRLYWYRQTLGQGPEFLTYFQNEAQLEKSRLLSDRFSAERPKGSFSTLEIQRTEQGDSAMYLCASSSAGRGTYDEQFFGPGTRLTVL.

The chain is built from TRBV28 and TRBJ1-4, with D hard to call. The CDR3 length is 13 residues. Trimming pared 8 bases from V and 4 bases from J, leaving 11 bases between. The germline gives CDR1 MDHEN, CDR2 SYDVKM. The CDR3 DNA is TGTGCCAGCGGACGAACAATTAATGAAAAACTGTTTTTT. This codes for CASGRTINEKLFF.

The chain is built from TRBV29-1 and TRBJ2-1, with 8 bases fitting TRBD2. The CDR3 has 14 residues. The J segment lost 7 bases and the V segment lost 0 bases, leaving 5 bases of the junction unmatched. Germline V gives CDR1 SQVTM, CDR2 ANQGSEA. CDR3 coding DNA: TGCAGCGTTGAAGAAATAGCGGGGCCAAATGAGCAGTTCTTC. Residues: CSVEEIAGPNEQFF.

The DNA for the CDR3 is TGCAGTGCGCTAATCGACAGGGGGAAGGGGCCCCAGCATTTT. Amino acid sequence: CSALIDRGKGPQHF. The chain employs TRBV20-1 and TRBJ1-5; 9 positions agree with TRBD1. Looked up from germline, CDR1 is DFQATT and CDR2 is SNEGSKA (reference sequence). V shed 6 bases, J shed 9 bases, and the junction held 12 bases outside the gene matches. The CDR3 totals 14 residues.